This TCR beta chain was obtained from a study of T cell repertoires in cytomegalovirus infection. For the study at large: CMV epitopes in the study were HLA-C-restricted (recently identified) and HLA-B-restricted (well studied). Public TCR beta signatures marked donors with CMV infection and the matching HLA.

Notes on the study in general: Within the response measured ex vivo, HLA-C-restricted CMV-specific TCR beta clonotypes were dominant. Cumulative frequency (of public TCR beta family members) identified carriers of CMV plus the relevant HLA.

For this clonotype: Its specificity is unknown.

TCRdb passed the reads through MiXCR, listing each CDR3 protein once. Of about a million distinct CDR3 sequences listed, approximately 31% are singletons. V was clipped by 4 bases and J by 13 bases, with 10 bases between them. The V gene's germline CDR1 is LNHDA and CDR2 SQIVND (reference sequence). This CDR3 comprises 11 residues. Sample: cultured CD8+ T cells from PBMCs, taken from culture after CMV antigen stimulation. The chain recombines TRBV19 with TRBJ2-2; the D is unclear. This clonotype was obtained from a human donor in good health (CMV status not recorded). Some clones in this sample may be carry-over from other donors' samples. CDR3 region: CASSTEGRLFF. The CDR3 region has the DNA TGTGCCAGTAGTACGGAAGGGCGGCTGTTTTTT.